Shown below are 13 T cell receptor beta chains from a single sample sequenced in a study of persistence of HIV-infected CD4 T cells. These receptors lack a known antigen. The stimulus was lysate of CMV-infected fibroblasts, 9 to 10 ug/mL. CD40L-negative CD69-negative CD45RO-high memory CD4+ T cells were sorted as populations depleted of antigen-responding cells. This was the immunoSEQ version 4 assay in survey mode. Measured with immunoSEQ multiplex PCR; TCRdb has only the in-frame clones, and not every one. The sample lists 40,000 to 55,000 clones; about four fifths were seen once. The specimen was CD4+ T cells sorted from PBMCs after roughly 18-hour stimulation, collected from a patient who received antiretroviral therapy. The receptor source for this set is an adult man with HIV who was CMV-seropositive.

The chain is built from TRBV6-5 and TRBJ1-4, with D tentatively TRBD1 (6 bases). This CDR3 is built from 15 residues. Trimming shortened V by 7 bases and J by 5 bases, and 17 bases separated the two germline ends. Germline CDR1 reads MNHEY; CDR2 reads SVGAGI. CDR3 coding DNA: TGTGCCAGCACTCCTACGGGACACGAGAATGAAAAACTGTTTTTT. It yields the protein CASTPTGHENEKLFF.

The gene calls are TRBV7-3 and TRBJ2-3; D might be TRBD2 (7 bases). The CDR3 has 15 residues. Germline V lookup: CDR1 SGHTA, CDR2 FQGTGA. The germline V and J ends were trimmed by 5 bases and 4 bases, with 16 bases remaining between them. The DNA of the CDR3 is TGTGCCAGCAGCCCTCTAGCGGAGGGGGCAGATACGCAGTATTTT. This translates into CASSPLAEGADTQYF.

The V and J genes are TRBV12-3 or TRBV12-4 and TRBJ2-7; possibly TRBD2 for D (5 bases). The ends were cut back, 6 bases at V and 9 bases at J, with 12 bases in the middle. CDR3 size: 11 residues. The CDR3 DNA sequence: TGTGCCAGCAGCCTAAGGAGGAGGCAGTACTTC. It translates to CASSLRRRQYF.

This clone was detected a few times. The chain links TRBV7-9 to TRBJ1-2, with D hard to call. The CDR3 contains 16 residues. The V and J ends lost 1 base and 0 bases respectively, with 12 bases between them. Germline V gene sequence: CDR1 SEHNR, CDR2 FQNEAQ (reference sequence). Here the CDR3 reads CASSLGTGRANYGYTF. Here the CDR3 DNA reads TGTGCCAGCAGCTTAGGTACGGGCCGAGCTAACTATGGCTACACCTTC.

This clone occurred a few times. This chain links TRBV18 with TRBJ1-1; D call uncertain. The CDR3 has 13 residues. V lost 4 bases and J lost 1, with 7 bases in between. Germline loops: CDR1 KGHSH, CDR2 LQKENI. CDR3 DNA sequence: TGTGCCAGCTCACGGACGCAGAACACTGAAGCTTTCTTT. Protein product: CASSRTQNTEAFF.

The chain couples TRBV10-3 to TRBJ2-7; no reliable D call. The CDR3 is 11 amino acids. The V and J ends lost 4 bases and 7 bases respectively, with 8 bases between them. Looked up from germline, CDR1 is ENHRY and CDR2 is SYGVKD. CDR3 nucleotide sequence: TGTGCCATCAGTGGGGCTTCAGAGCAGTACTTC. Translating gives CAISGASEQYF.

The V and J genes are TRBV19 and TRBJ2-7, with 10 nucleotides matching TRBD1. CDR3 length: 16 amino acids. The J segment lost 2 bases and the V segment lost 3 bases, leaving 7 bases of the junction unmatched. Per germline, CDR1 LNHDA and CDR2 SQIVND (reference sequence). The CDR3 DNA follows: TGTGCCAGTAGTATCCGGACAGGGGGAATGGCCTACGAGCAGTACTTC. Translation gives CASSIRTGGMAYEQYF.

The V call is TRBV3-1 (or the pseudogene TRBV3-2), the J call TRBJ1-2, with D unclear. Per germline, CDR1 LGHDT and CDR2 YNNKEL (reference sequence). Trimming cost V 4 bases and J 2 bases, with 2 bases left between them. This CDR3 has 11 residues. The CDR3 DNA reads TGTGCCAGCAGCCCGAACTATGGCTACACCTTC. It codes for CASSPNYGYTF.

The genes are TRBV19 and TRBJ1-5, with unresolved D. Germline V gene lookup returns CDR1 LNHDA and CDR2 SQIVND (reference sequence). V was cut by 2 bases and J by 0 bases, with 8 bases left in between. The CDR3 extends over 15 amino acids. As DNA, the CDR3 is TGTGCCAGTAGTATACAGACCTATAGCAATCAGCCCCAGCATTTT. It is translated as CASSIQTYSNQPQHF.

This chain links TRBV11-3 with TRBJ2-1, with 8 bases aligning to TRBD2. V gave up 0 bases and J gave up 2 bases; unmatched junction bases: 0. The CDR3 has 15 residues. Germline CDR1 and CDR2: SGHNT and YENEEA. The CDR3 coding sequence is TGTGCCAGCAGCTTAGAGACTAGCGCCTACAATGAGCAGTTCTTC. Residues: CASSLETSAYNEQFF.

The chain carries TRBV20-1 and TRBJ2-7; 8 positions match TRBD1. With 3 bases clipped from V and 2 bases from J, the junction kept 6 bases outside the gene matches. The CDR3 consists of 14 residues. Germline CDR1 is DFQATT and CDR2 is SNEGSKA (reference sequence). DNA for the CDR3: TGCAGTGCTAGTTGGGGGACAGGTCCCTACGAGCAGTACTTC. Amino acid sequence: CSASWGTGPYEQYF.

The rearrangement uses TRBV5-4 and TRBJ1-1; 9 bases are shared with TRBD1. With 0 bases clipped from V and 8 bases from J, the junction kept 5 bases outside the gene matches. The CDR3 length is 14 residues. The germline V gene has CDR1 SGHNT and CDR2 YYREEE (reference sequence). The CDR3 coding sequence is TGTGCCAGCAGCTTGGGGGACAGGGTGACGGAAGCTTTCTTT. This encodes CASSLGDRVTEAFF.

The rearrangement uses TRBV4-1 and TRBJ2-2; 7 bases are a match to TRBD1. This CDR3 region has 16 residues. Looked up from germline, CDR1 is MGHRA and CDR2 is YSYEKL. Trimming at V came to 3 bases and at J to 3 bases, leaving 7 bases not matched to a gene. The CDR3 coding sequence is TGCGCCAGCAGCCAGCCTCGGGACAGATACACCGGGGAGCTGTTTTTT. Amino acids: CASSQPRDRYTGELFF.